This TCR beta chain was sequenced during a study of blood T cell repertoires in COVID-19. Study as a whole: Nucleic acid was either cDNA or gDNA, and it came from T cells, B-cell-depleted T cells, or PBMCs.

Looked up from germline, CDR1 is KGHSY and CDR2 is FQNENV. V shed 0 bases, J shed 5 bases, and the junction held 9 bases outside the gene matches. The CDR3 runs 16 residues. In terms of age and location, participants ranged from about 18 to 89 years and lived in approximately 24 US areas. Two negative PCRs, clearance, or symptom resolution were required of recovered Cohort 3 donors. As processed by the authors: How many nucleated cells were present was estimated from reference gene primer amplification. The data were produced by immunoSEQ multiplex PCR, yet TCRdb's version contains in-frame clones alone and is incomplete. That table gives V, J and clone size, and the DNA gave D and trimming. The top ten hold around 11% of the sample, which has around 140,000 clones, more than 75% seen once.

The material sequenced was PBMCs or T cells enriched from blood (not recorded which). The rearrangement joins TRBV16 to TRBJ1-2; 7 bases fit TRBD1. The sequence was obtained from a man aged 60 to 69 who had recovered from COVID-19. The CDR3 DNA follows: TGTGCCAGCAGCCAATCGATGGACAGGAACCTGTATGGCTACACCTTC. Its protein product is CASSQSMDRNLYGYTF.